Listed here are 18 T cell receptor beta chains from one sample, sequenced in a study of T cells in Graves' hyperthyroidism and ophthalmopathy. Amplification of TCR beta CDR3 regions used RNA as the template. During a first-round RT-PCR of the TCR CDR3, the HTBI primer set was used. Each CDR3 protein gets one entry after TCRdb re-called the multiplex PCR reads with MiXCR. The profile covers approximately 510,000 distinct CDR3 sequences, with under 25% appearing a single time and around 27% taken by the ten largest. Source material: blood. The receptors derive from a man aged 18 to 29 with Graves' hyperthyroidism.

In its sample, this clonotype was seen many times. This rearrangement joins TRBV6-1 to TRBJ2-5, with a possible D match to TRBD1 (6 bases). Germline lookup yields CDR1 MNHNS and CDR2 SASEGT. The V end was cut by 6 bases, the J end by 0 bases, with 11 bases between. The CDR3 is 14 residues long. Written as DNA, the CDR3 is TGTGCCAGCAGCCTTGACAGGCACCAAGAGACCCAGTACTTC. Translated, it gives CASSLDRHQETQYF.

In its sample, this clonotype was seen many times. The CDR3 DNA follows: TGCGCCAGCAATGGCAGGGGACAGGGTTCGAACACCGGGGAGCTGTTTTTT. This gives the protein CASNGRGQGSNTGELFF. This chain connects TRBV10-1 to TRBJ2-2, with TRBD1 matching 9 bases. The CDR3 extends over 17 amino acids. CDR1 and CDR2 from the germline V gene are WNHNN and SYGVQD (reference sequence). Trimming removed 7 bases from V and 0 bases from J; junction bases left unmatched: 9.

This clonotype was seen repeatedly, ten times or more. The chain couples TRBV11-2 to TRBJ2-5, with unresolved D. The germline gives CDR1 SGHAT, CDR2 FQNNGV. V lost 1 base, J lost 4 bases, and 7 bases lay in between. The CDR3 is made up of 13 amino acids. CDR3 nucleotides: TGTGCCAGCAGCTTAGGGATGGGAGAGACCCAGTACTTC. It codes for CASSLGMGETQYF.

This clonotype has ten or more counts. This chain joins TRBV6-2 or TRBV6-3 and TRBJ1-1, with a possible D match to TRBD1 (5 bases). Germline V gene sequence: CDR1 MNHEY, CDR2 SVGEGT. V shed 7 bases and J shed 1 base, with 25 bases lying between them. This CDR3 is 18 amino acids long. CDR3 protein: CASTSVGGGRIGNTEAFF. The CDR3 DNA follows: TGTGCCAGCACTTCAGTTGGGGGGGGGAGAATCGGGAACACTGAAGCTTTCTTT.

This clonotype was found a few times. CDR3 DNA: TGTGCCAGCAGTTACTCGAACGGGGGAGTCGGGGAGCTGTTTTTT. It specifies CASSYSNGGVGELFF. The chain links TRBV6-5 to TRBJ2-2, with D possibly being TRBD2 (6 bases). Germline CDR1 reads MNHEY; CDR2 reads SVGAGI. This CDR3 spans 15 amino acids. With 0 bases removed from V and 7 bases from J, the gap between germline ends came to 12 bases.

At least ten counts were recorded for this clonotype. The CDR3 DNA reads TGCAGTGCTAGAGATCTAGCGGAGAACTATGGCTACACCTTC. Amino acid sequence: CSARDLAENYGYTF. The J gene is TRBJ1-2, the V gene TRBV20-1; no clear D gene. Per germline, CDR1 DFQATT and CDR2 SNEGSKA (reference sequence). The V end lost 0 bases, the J end lost 2 bases, and 10 bases lay between the germline ends. The CDR3 has 14 residues.

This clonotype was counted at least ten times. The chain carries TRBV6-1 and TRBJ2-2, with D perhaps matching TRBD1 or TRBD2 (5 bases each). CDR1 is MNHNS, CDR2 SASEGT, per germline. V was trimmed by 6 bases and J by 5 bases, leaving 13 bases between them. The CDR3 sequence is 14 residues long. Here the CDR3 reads CASRMGPGTGELFF. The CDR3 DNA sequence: TGTGCCAGCAGGATGGGACCGGGGACCGGGGAGCTGTTTTTT.

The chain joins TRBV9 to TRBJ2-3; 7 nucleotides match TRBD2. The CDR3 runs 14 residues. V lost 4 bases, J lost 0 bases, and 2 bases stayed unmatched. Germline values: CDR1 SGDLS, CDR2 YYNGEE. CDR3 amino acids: CASSPGGSTDTQYF. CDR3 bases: TGTGCCAGCAGCCCCGGGGGGAGCACAGATACGCAGTATTTT.

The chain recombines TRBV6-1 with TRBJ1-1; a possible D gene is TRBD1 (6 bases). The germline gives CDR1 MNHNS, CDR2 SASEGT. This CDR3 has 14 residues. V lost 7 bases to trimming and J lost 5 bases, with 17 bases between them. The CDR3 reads CASTTGTIRTEAFF. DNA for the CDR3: TGTGCCAGCACTACAGGGACCATACGTACTGAAGCTTTCTTT.

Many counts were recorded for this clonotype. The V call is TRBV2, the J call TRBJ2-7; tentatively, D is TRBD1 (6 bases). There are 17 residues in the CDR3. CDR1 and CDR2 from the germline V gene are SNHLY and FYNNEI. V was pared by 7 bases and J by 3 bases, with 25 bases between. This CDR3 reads CASIDQALGTPSYEQYF. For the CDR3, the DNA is TGTGCCAGCATTGACCAAGCTCTTGGGACACCTAGCTACGAGCAGTACTTC.

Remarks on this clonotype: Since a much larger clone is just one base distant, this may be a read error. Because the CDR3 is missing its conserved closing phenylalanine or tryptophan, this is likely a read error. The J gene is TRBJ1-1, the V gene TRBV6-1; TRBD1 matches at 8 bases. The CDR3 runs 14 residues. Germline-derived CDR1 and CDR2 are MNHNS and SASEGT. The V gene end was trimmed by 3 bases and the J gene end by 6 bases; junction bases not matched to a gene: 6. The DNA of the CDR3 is TGTGCCAGCAGTGAGGGACAGGTTTTAGCTGAAGCTTTCTCT. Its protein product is CASSEGQVLAEAFS.

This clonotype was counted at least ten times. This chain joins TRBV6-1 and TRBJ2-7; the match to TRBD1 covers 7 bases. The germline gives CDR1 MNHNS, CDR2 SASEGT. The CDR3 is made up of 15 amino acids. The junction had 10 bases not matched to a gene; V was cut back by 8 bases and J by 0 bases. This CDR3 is CASPRGGSSSYEQYF. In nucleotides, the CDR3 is TGTGCCAGCCCCAGAGGGGGCAGCTCCTCCTACGAGCAGTACTTC.

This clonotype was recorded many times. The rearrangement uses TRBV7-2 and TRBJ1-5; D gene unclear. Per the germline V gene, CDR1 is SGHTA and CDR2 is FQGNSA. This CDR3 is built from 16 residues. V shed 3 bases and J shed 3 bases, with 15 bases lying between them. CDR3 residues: CASSLAGELNNQPQHF. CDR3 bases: TGTGCCAGCAGCTTGGCTGGGGAACTCAACAATCAGCCCCAGCATTTT.

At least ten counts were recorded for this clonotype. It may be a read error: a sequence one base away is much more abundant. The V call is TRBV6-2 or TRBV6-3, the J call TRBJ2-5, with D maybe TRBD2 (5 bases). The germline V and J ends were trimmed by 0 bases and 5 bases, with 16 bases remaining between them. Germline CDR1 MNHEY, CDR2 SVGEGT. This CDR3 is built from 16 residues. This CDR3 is CASSYSSWTGVETQYF. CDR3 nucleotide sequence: TGTGCCAGCAGTTACTCGTCCTGGACTGGCGTCGAGACCCAGTACTTC.

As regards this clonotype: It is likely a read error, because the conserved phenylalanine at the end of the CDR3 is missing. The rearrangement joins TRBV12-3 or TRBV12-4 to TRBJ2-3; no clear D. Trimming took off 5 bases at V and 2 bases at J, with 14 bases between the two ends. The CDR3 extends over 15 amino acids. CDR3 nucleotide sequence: TGTGCCAGCAGTCCGGACGGCGGTTTCACAGATACGCAGTATTGT. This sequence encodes CASSPDGGFTDTQYC.

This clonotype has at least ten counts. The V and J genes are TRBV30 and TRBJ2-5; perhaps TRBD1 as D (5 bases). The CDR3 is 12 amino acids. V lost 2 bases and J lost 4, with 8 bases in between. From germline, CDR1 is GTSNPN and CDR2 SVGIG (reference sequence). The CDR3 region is CAWSQGTETQYF. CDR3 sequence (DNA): TGTGCCTGGAGTCAGGGTACAGAGACCCAGTACTTC.

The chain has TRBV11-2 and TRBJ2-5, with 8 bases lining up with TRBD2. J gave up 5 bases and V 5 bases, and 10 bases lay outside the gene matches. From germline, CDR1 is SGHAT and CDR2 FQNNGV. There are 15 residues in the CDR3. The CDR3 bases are TGTGCCAGCAGCCGTACCCCGACTAGCGAGGAGACCCAGTACTTC. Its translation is CASSRTPTSEETQYF.

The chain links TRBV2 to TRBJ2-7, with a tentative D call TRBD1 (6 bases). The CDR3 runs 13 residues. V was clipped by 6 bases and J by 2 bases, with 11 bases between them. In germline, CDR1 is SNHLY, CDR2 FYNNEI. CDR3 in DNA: TGTGCCAGCAGGAAGACAGGTACCTACGAGCAGTACTTC. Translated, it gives CASRKTGTYEQYF.